This TCR beta chain was obtained from a study of cytotoxic CD8 clonotypes in ibrutinib-treated CLL. Study-level information: A mean of around 270,000 productive templates and over 75,000 productive rearrangements was obtained per sample. Study outcomes and limitations: Treatment left the uncommon public clonotypes either contracted or stable in frequency.

CDR1 SGHNT and CDR2 YYREEE come from the germline V gene (reference sequence). This CDR3 comprises 13 residues. V was pared by 2 bases and J by 7 bases, with 12 bases between. Depth targeted 1 in 200,000 to 1 in 1 million T cells, averaging 10x coverage per clonotype. The repertoire was sequenced with immunoSEQ multiplex PCR; TCRdb's copy has only in-frame clones and lacks some. This table holds approximately 330,000 clones, 80% found once. On this clone: Its specificity is unknown.

Cryopreserved PBMCs yielded about 2.2 micrograms of genomic DNA for TCR beta libraries. The TCR originated in a human donor with chronic lymphocytic leukemia. The rearrangement uses TRBV5-4 and TRBJ1-2; tentatively, D is TRBD1 (6 bases). The sample here was PBMCs, taken before ibrutinib treatment. CDR3 loop: CASSFLGGPGYTF. DNA of the CDR3: TGTGCCAGCAGCTTCTTGGGGGGCCCTGGCTACACCTTC.